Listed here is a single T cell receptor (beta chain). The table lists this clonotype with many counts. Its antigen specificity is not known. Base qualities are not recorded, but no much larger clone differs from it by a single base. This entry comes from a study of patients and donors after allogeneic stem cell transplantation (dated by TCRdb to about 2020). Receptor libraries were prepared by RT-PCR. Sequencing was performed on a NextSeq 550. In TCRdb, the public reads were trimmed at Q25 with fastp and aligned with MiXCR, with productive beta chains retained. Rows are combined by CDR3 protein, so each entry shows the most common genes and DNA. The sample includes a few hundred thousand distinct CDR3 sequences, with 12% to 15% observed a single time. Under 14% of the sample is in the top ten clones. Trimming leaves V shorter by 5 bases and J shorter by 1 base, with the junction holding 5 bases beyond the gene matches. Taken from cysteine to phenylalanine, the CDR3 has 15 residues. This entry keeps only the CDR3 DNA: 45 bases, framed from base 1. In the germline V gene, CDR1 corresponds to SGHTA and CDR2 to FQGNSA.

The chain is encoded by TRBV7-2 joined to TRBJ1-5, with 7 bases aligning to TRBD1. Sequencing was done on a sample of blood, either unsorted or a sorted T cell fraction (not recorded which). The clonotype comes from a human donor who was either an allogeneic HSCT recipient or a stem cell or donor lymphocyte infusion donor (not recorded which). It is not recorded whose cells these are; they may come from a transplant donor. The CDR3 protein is CASSPGGASNQPQHF. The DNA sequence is TGTGCCAGCAGCCCAGGGGGGGCGAGCAATCAGCCCCAGCATTTT.